Listed below are T cell receptor beta chains from one sample, sequenced in a study of blood T cell repertoires in COVID-19. Repertoires were generated with immunoSEQ multiplex PCR, while TCRdb's copy carries only in-frame clones and drops some. The data hold roughly 200,000 clones, with roughly 90% observed a single time. The sample consisted of PBMCs or T cells enriched from blood (not recorded which). Receptors were obtained from a man younger than 35 with acute COVID-19. CDR3s include the opening cysteine and the closing phenylalanine or tryptophan. A D gene is named only where the DNA matches it firmly. Expanded clones are given a class, and other clones once, few, many or no size at all.

- TRBJ2-2 TRBV7-2 - TGTGCCAGCAGCTTAAACGGAGCAACCGGGGAGCTGTTTTTT CASSLNGATGELFF
- TRBJ2-3 TRBV30 TRBD1 TGTGCCTGGAGTGTAGGGACAGGAATTCCAGATACGCAGTATTTT CAWSVGTGIPDTQYF
- TRBJ1-3 TRBV25-1 - TGTGCCAGCAGTGAATTAATGGAGTCTGGAAACACCATATATTTT CASSELMESGNTIYF
- TRBJ2-5 TRBV7-2 - TGTGCCAGCAGCTTAGAGACAGGGAGGCAAGAGACCCAGTACTTC CASSLETGRQETQYF
- TRBJ2-3 TRBV9 TRBD1 TGTGCCAGCAGCGAGACAGGGGCAGGGGATACGCAGTATTTT CASSETGAGDTQYF
- TRBJ2-2 TRBV12-3/TRBV12-4 - TGTGCCAGCTGGAGCGCCGGGGAGCTGTTTTTT CASWSAGELFF
- TRBJ1-1 TRBV3-1/TRBV3-2 - TGTGCCAGCAGCCACTCAGACAGGATTGGAGCTTTCTTT CASSHSDRIGAFF
- TRBJ2-7 TRBV28 TRBD2 TGTGCCATAGCGGGATACCAAACCTACGAGCAGTACTTC CAIAGYQTYEQYF
- TRBJ2-2 TRBV9 - TGTGCCAGCAGCGAGGGAGTTACCGGGGAGCTGTTTTTT CASSEGVTGELFF
- TRBJ1-2 TRBV14 - TGTGCCAGCAGCCAAGATCGGGTTGGCTACACCTTC CASSQDRVGYTF
- TRBJ2-1 TRBV11-2 TRBD2 TGTGCCAGCAGCCCGGGGGGACTAGCGGGAGAACAGGCGCAGTTCTTC CASSPGGLAGEQAQFF
- TRBJ1-2 TRBV7-3 TRBD1 TGTGCCAGCGGAGGGTACAGGGGGCAGGATGGCTACACCTTC CASGGYRGQDGYTF
- TRBJ2-4 TRBV5-4 TRBD2 TGTGCCAGCAAAGGGGAGGGGAACAAAAACATTCAGTACTTC CASKGEGNKNIQYF
- TRBJ2-2 TRBV7-9 TRBD1 TGTGCCAGCAGCTCGTCTCCCGGGACAGGGGACACCGGGGAGCTGTTTTTT CASSSSPGTGDTGELFF
- TRBJ2-5 TRBV28 - TGTGCCAGCAGTTTATACAGTGAGACCCAGTACTTC CASSLYSETQYF
- TRBJ2-2 TRBV11-2 TRBD2 TGTGCCAGCAGCTCCGGGACTAGCGGACCCGGGGAGCTGTTTTTT CASSSGTSGPGELFF
- TRBJ1-1 TRBV30 TRBD1 TGTGCCTCTACCTTGACAGGGGTCGGCACTGAAGCTTTCTTT CASTLTGVGTEAFF
- TRBJ2-1 TRBV5-8 TRBD2 TGTGCCAGCAGCCTGGGACTAGCGGGAGTAGCCTACAATGAGCAGTTCTTC CASSLGLAGVAYNEQFF
few TRBJ2-7 TRBV5-4 - TGTGCCAGCAGCTTAAACGGGATAAACGAGCAGTACTTC CASSLNGINEQYF
- TRBJ1-5 TRBV24-1 - TGTGCCACCAGTGATTTGGGGGAGAATCAGCCCCAGCATTTT CATSDLGENQPQHF
- TRBJ2-7 TRBV2 TRBD1 TGTGCCAGCAGCCTTGGGACAGTTTACGAGCAGTACTTC CASSLGTVYEQYF
- TRBJ2-1 TRBV4-1 TRBD1 TGCGCCAGCAGCCAACTCGGGACAGCATCCTACAATGAGCAGTTCTTC CASSQLGTASYNEQFF
- TRBJ2-5 TRBV30 - TGTGCCTGGAGTGTGGGGGCAGGGTCCCAAGAGACCCAGTACTTC CAWSVGAGSQETQYF
- TRBJ2-3 TRBV11-3 TRBD2 TGTGCCAGCAGCTCTACTAGCGGGGCTAGCACAGATACGCAGTATTTT CASSSTSGASTDTQYF
once TRBJ1-1 TRBV25-1 - TGTGCCAGCAGTGAGGGGGGGGCCGAAGCTTTCTTT CASSEGGAEAFF
- TRBJ1-1 TRBV28 TRBD1 TGTGCCAGCAGATCACAGGGGCTTGGGGCTTTCTTT CASRSQGLGAFF
- TRBJ2-7 TRBV4-1 TRBD1 TGCGCCAGCAGCCAAGGTCCGGGACAGACCTACGAGCAGTACTTC CASSQGPGQTYEQYF
- TRBJ1-1 TRBV27 - TGTGCCAGCAGTTTAGTTGACAGGTTCACTGAAGCTTTCTTT CASSLVDRFTEAFF
few TRBJ2-5 TRBV6-5 TRBD2 TGTGCCAGCACCCGAAGCGGGAGGAAAGAGACCCAGTACTTC CASTRSGRKETQYF
- TRBJ2-2 TRBV4-3 - TGCGCCAGCAGCCGGTTTCAGGGGAACACCGGGGAGCTGTTTTTT CASSRFQGNTGELFF
- TRBJ1-1 TRBV27 - TGTGCCAGCAGTGGCTATCCGACACCATATGAAGCTTTCTTT CASSGYPTPYEAFF
- TRBJ2-3 TRBV5-1 TRBD2 TGCGCCAGCAATCCAGGTCAGCTAGCGGCAGATACGCAGTATTTT CASNPGQLAADTQYF
- TRBJ2-2 TRBV2 TRBD2 TGTGCCAGCAGTCTACTAGCGGGGGGCCCCGGGGAGCTGTTTTTT CASSLLAGGPGELFF
- TRBJ2-7 TRBV13 TRBD2 TGTGCCAGCAGTTTAGGACTAGCCTCCTACGAGCAGTACTTC CASSLGLASYEQYF
- TRBJ1-5 TRBV28 TRBD1 TGTGCCAGCAACACCACCCCCGGGACAGCAAATCAGCCCCAGCATTTT CASNTTPGTANQPQHF
- TRBJ1-1 TRBV28 - TGTGCCAGCACCTCCCCTTTGAACACTGAAGCTTTCTTT CASTSPLNTEAFF
- TRBJ1-1 TRBV4-1 - TGCGCCAGCAGCCAAGACCCGTCCAGGGGACTGAACACTGAAGCTTTCTTT CASSQDPSRGLNTEAFF
- TRBJ2-7 TRBV5-4 TRBD2 TGTGCCAGCAGCTCCTTAGCGGGAGGGCCACACGAGCAGTACTTC CASSSLAGGPHEQYF
- TRBJ1-1 TRBV18 TRBD1 TGTGCCAGCTCACCACCGGGGGGACAGGGGAAAGGTGTGAACACTGAAGCTTTCTTT CASSPPGGQGKGVNTEAFF
- TRBJ1-1 TRBV30 - TGTGCCTGGAGTGTACTAGGAGAGAACACTGAAGCTTTCTTT CAWSVLGENTEAFF
- TRBJ2-3 TRBV5-1 - TGCGCCAGCAGCCCCGAATTCGGGGATACGCAGTATTTT CASSPEFGDTQYF
- TRBJ2-1 TRBV7-6 TRBD2 TGTGCCAGCAGCCGACTAGCGGGAGGGCCGAATGAGCAGTTCTTC CASSRLAGGPNEQFF
- TRBJ1-1 TRBV7-9 TRBD1 TGTGCCAGCAGCTTATCCGGGACAGGGCCCACTGAAGCTTTCTTT CASSLSGTGPTEAFF
- TRBJ1-2 TRBV5-4 - TGTGCCAGCAGCTTGGATCGGACAGCCTATGGCTACACCTTC CASSLDRTAYGYTF
- TRBJ2-1 TRBV19 - TGTGCCAGTAGCCTCGGGGTCAATGAGCAGTTCTTC CASSLGVNEQFF
- TRBJ1-2 TRBV30 - TGTGCCTGGAGTCCCCAGGGATATGGCTACACCTTC CAWSPQGYGYTF
- TRBJ2-7 TRBV28 - TGTGCCAGCAGTTTATCGGGACAAACCTACGAGCAGTACTTC CASSLSGQTYEQYF